This T cell receptor beta chain originates from a study of human T cells and chemical hapten exposure listed by TCRdb under 2021. General notes on the study: For sensitization, 2% DPC in acetone was applied to a roughly 2 cm by roughly 2 cm area of upper inner arm skin. Libraries were pooled for sequencing, and per-sample TCR yields varied mainly because of small differences in library volumes within the pool. Blood samples were taken from patients before sensitization (week 0) and at 2, 6 and about 24 weeks after DPC sensitization. Patch tests used Finn chambers with 0.01% DPC on the upper back, scored after 6 days by International Contact Dermatitis Research Group standards. For TCR sequencing, blood came from 25 to 35 alopecia patients at anywhere from one to four time points (pre-sensitization, 2, 6 and 24 weeks). Alopecia areata with under or over 50% scalp involvement, alopecia totalis and alopecia universalis were represented in the patient cohort, which was mostly female. Throughout the approximately 25-week study period, patients were also given weekly therapeutic DPC doses on the scalp. In alopecia patients, the study followed how the peripheral blood TCR repertoire changed in vivo over primary and secondary sensitization to diphenylcyclopropenone (DPC), a hapten. The full study reports these points: Because every patient had alopecia, a presumed autoimmune disease, the patients' immune response might differ from that of healthy individuals. Patch test score correlated positively with the number of PT1 expanded TCRs, reaching significance at thresholds 8, 16 and 32 but not at 4. Repeated subsampling changed both the strength of the expansion versus patch-test correlation and the threshold at which the correlation became significant. DPC sensitization did not change how many TCRs were above 1 in 1000 frequency, and no evidence was found of alterations in global repertoire structure. Compared with pre-sensitization or healthy control sets, expanded TCRs formed significantly more large CDR3 similarity clusters, which is consistent with antigen-driven responses.

The library was made by RACE. Sequenced on a NextSeq 500. During library preparation, unique molecular identifiers were attached to individual cDNA molecules so that TCRs could be counted quantitatively and reproducibly. From each blood RNA sample, both TCR alpha and TCR beta chains were sequenced. On the study's bioinformatics: A median of roughly 100,000 TCRs per sample was observed, with a range of about 20,000 to 750,000. The Decombinator software suite was used to annotate V, J and CDR3 in the TCR reads. For PS versus PT1 abundance plots, all samples were subsampled to the same number of TCRs (28,000). Expanded TCRs were defined as absent before sensitization and observed at least eight times at the 2-week time point. TCRdb cleaned the public reads at Q25 with fastp, built clones with MiXCR and kept in-frame beta chains. When rows share a CDR3 protein, they turn into one entry using the most common DNA and genes. TCRdb, not the original authors, processed these V and J calls. Counted in this sample were more than 85,000 distinct CDR3 sequences; about 8% of them appeared once. The ten most abundant clones make up approximately 2.8% of the sample.

As for this clonotype: Its antigen is still unknown. Within one base of it there is no much larger clone, and no base qualities were kept.

Explained via the paper, the time point label denotes: pre-sensitization, week 0. This sample's treatment or condition label indicates: therapeutic diphenylcyclopropenone sensitization with weekly scalp DPC. At every patch-test visit, the blood draw took place before the patch test was put on. Patients were considered eligible if aged 18 to 70, diagnosed with alopecia and deemed suitable for DPC therapy, and patients were excluded if pregnant. Total RNA was isolated from unfractionated whole blood collected in Tempus Blood RNA tubes. V is cut by 3 bases and J by 0 bases, and the space between the germline ends is 14 bases. The germline V gene (reference sequence) sets CDR1 to SGHNT and CDR2 to YYREEE. Measured from the cysteine to the phenylalanine, the CDR3 is 16 residues long. Here the CDR3 DNA is all that survives: 48 bases in frame from base 1.

This receptor chain uses TRBV5-4 and TRBJ2-3; confidence is insufficient to name the D gene. This specimen was whole blood, taken in connection with sensitization to the hapten diphenylcyclopropenone (DPC). The sequence was collected from a man aged 40-49 years with alopecia areata. Some clones in this sample may be carry-over from other donors' samples. The CDR3 reads as follows: CASSWIHGGSTDTQYF. The sequenced DNA: TGTGCCAGCAGCTGGATACACGGCGGCAGCACAGATACGCAGTATTTT.